Below are 24 T cell receptor beta chains sequenced from a single sample in a study of blood T cell repertoires in COVID-19. The data were produced by immunoSEQ multiplex PCR, yet TCRdb's version contains in-frame clones alone and is incomplete. Here the sample spans 30,000 to 45,000 clones, about 85% being singletons. The sequenced sample consisted of peripheral blood. The receptors come from a human donor in a cohort sampled during active COVID-19.

The count of this clone is one. The chain carries TRBV5-1 and TRBJ2-2; no clear D gene. V was cut by 6 bases and J by 10 bases, with 10 bases left in between. CDR3 size: 11 residues. Germline V gene data show CDR1 as SGHRS and CDR2 as YFSETQ. The CDR3 loop reads CASKQTLELFF. In DNA, the CDR3 is TGCGCCAGCAAACAGACCCTGGAGCTGTTTTTT. The whole variable domain, remainder taken from reference TRBV5-1 and TRBJ2-2, is KAGVTQTPRYLIKTRGQQVTLSCSPISGHRSVSWYQQTPGQGLQFLFEYFSETQRNKGNFPGRFSGRQFSNSRSEMNVSTLELGDSALYLCASKQTLELFFGEGSRLTVL.

This chain joins TRBV7-6 and TRBJ2-5; a possible D gene is TRBD1 (6 bases). The CDR3 totals 15 residues. The V gene lost 2 bases and the J gene lost 5 bases, with 15 bases spanning the gap. Per the germline V gene, CDR1 is SGHVS and CDR2 is FNYEAQ. The CDR3 protein is CASSLSTGFWETQYF. CDR3 nucleotide sequence: TGTGCCAGCAGCTTAAGTACAGGGTTTTGGGAGACCCAGTACTTC.

This clone was recorded a few times. The chain couples TRBV24-1 to TRBJ2-3, with D perhaps matching TRBD1 (6 bases). The V gene's germline CDR1 is KGHDR and CDR2 SFDVKD. Deletions cut 4 bases from V and 0 bases from J, with 16 bases between. The CDR3 consists of 17 residues. The CDR3 spells CATSDRTAASSTDTQYF. CDR3 coding DNA: TGTGCCACCAGTGACCGGACAGCGGCTTCTAGCACAGATACGCAGTATTTT.

The CDR3: CSAGLGEQYF. DNA of the CDR3: TGCAGTGCTGGACTAGGCGAGCAGTACTTC. The J gene is TRBJ2-7, the V gene TRBV20-1, with 7 bases that match TRBD2. With V trimmed by 5 bases and J by 6 bases, 1 base remained unmatched. Germline V gene lookup returns CDR1 DFQATT and CDR2 SNEGSKA (reference sequence). The CDR3 is 10 amino acids.

This clone has a single count. The chain combines TRBV5-4 with TRBJ2-3, with 11 bases fitting TRBD2. Losses at the gene ends were 1 base for V and 0 bases for J; bases not matched to a gene: 7. Per the germline V gene, CDR1 is SGHNT and CDR2 is YYREEE (reference sequence). The CDR3 sequence is 18 residues long. CDR3 residues: CASSLRLAGGSSTDTQYF. Here the CDR3 DNA reads TGTGCCAGCAGCTTGAGGCTAGCGGGGGGATCTAGCACAGATACGCAGTATTTT.

J is TRBJ2-7 and V is TRBV3-1 (or the pseudogene TRBV3-2), with 7 positions matching TRBD1. Trimming at V came to 2 bases and at J to 3 bases, leaving 7 bases not matched to a gene. Germline V gene lookup returns CDR1 LGHDT and CDR2 YNNKEL (reference sequence). The CDR3 totals 15 residues. The CDR3 nucleotides are TGTGCCAGCAGCCAACCGCGGACAGGTCTCTACGAGCAGTACTTC. Its translation is CASSQPRTGLYEQYF.

The chain recombines TRBV2 with TRBJ1-2; D not resolved. This CDR3 spans 13 amino acids. Trimming cost V 4 bases and J 5 bases, with 11 bases left between them. The germline V gene has CDR1 SNHLY and CDR2 FYNNEI. CDR3 in amino acids: CASSGEQAYGYTF. The CDR3 nucleotides are TGTGCCAGCAGTGGGGAGCAGGCTTATGGCTACACCTTC.

The chain combines TRBV4-2 with TRBJ1-2; the D is unclear. The CDR3 contains 15 residues. In germline, CDR1 is LGHNA, CDR2 YNFKEQ. Trimming removed 0 bases from V and 0 bases from J, with 8 bases in between. As DNA, the CDR3 is TGTGCCAGCAGCCAAGATGCAGGTGCTAACTATGGCTACACCTTC. This encodes CASSQDAGANYGYTF.

The genes are TRBV7-9 and TRBJ1-6; 8 bases are shared with TRBD1. CDR3 length: 19 amino acids. Germline trimming cut 5 bases from V and 3 bases from J; bases unmatched to any gene: 15. From germline, CDR1 is SEHNR and CDR2 FQNEAQ (reference sequence). The CDR3 loop is CASSPRGQADLGYNSPLHF. In DNA, the CDR3 is TGTGCCAGCAGCCCCCGGGGACAGGCTGATTTGGGCTATAATTCACCCCTCCACTTT. Filled out from reference TRBV7-9 and TRBJ1-6, the complete variable domain reads DTGVSQNPRHKITKRGQNVTFRCDPISEHNRLYWYRQTLGQGPEFLTYFQNEAQLEKSRLLSDRFSAERPKGSFSTLEIQRTEQGDSAMYLCASSPRGQADLGYNSPLHFGNGTRLTVT.

This rearrangement joins TRBV7-2 to TRBJ2-5; D perhaps matches TRBD2 (5 bases). The CDR3 sequence is 14 residues long. The V end was cut by 1 base, the J end by 4 bases, with 10 bases between. CDR1 is SGHTA and CDR2 is FQGNSA in the germline V gene. Here the CDR3 reads CASSLESGGETQYF. The CDR3 coding sequence is TGTGCCAGCAGCTTAGAGAGCGGAGGAGAGACCCAGTACTTC.

The J gene is TRBJ1-1, the V gene TRBV6-2 or TRBV6-3; D might be TRBD1 (5 bases). V lost 5 bases, J lost 0 bases, and 16 bases lay in between. The CDR3 extends over 16 amino acids. Per the germline V gene, CDR1 is MNHEY and CDR2 is SVGEGT. DNA of the CDR3: TGTGCCAGCAGTCCCCCCGGGGGACTGATGAACACTGAAGCTTTCTTT. Its protein is CASSPPGGLMNTEAFF.

The CDR3 DNA reads as TGTGCCAGCAGTTCAAACACCGGGGAGCTGTTTTTT. It encodes CASSSNTGELFF. The chain couples TRBV28 to TRBJ2-2; no clear D. CDR1 is MDHEN and CDR2 is SYDVKM in the germline V gene. The V end lost 4 bases, the J end lost 2 bases, and 2 bases lay between the germline ends. CDR3 length: 12 amino acids. Full variable domain (remainder filled in from reference TRBV28 and TRBJ2-2): DVKVTQSSRYLVKRTGEKVFLECVQDMDHENMFWYRQDPGLGLRLIYFSYDVKMKEKGDIPEGYSVSREKKERFSLILESASTNQTSMYLCASSSNTGELFFGEGSRLTVL.

The V gene is TRBV7-9, the J gene TRBJ2-7; 9 bases agree with TRBD1. The V gene's germline CDR1 is SEHNR and CDR2 FQNEAQ (reference sequence). The length of the CDR3 is 15 residues. Germline trimming cut 4 bases from V and 3 bases from J; bases unmatched to any gene: 7. Here the CDR3 reads CASSSAGQGDYEQYF. The CDR3 DNA reads TGTGCCAGCAGCTCTGCGGGACAGGGAGACTACGAGCAGTACTTC.

V and J are TRBV5-6 and TRBJ1-4; D not certain. The CDR3 contains 15 residues. With 0 bases removed from V and 5 bases from J, the gap between germline ends came to 11 bases. Germline assignment: CDR1 SGHDT and CDR2 YYEEEE. The CDR3 DNA reads TGTGCCAGCAGCTTGGACCCGCAGAGGAATGAAAAACTGTTTTTT. This sequence encodes CASSLDPQRNEKLFF.

A few counts support this clone. This chain links TRBV7-2 with TRBJ1-5; 9 bases match TRBD1. The germline CDR1 and CDR2 sequences are SGHTA and FQGNSA. The V segment lost 5 bases and the J segment 1 base; nucleotides outside the gene matches: 6. The CDR3 length is 16 residues. This chain's CDR3 is CASSLRGQGSNQPQHF. In DNA form, the CDR3 reads TGTGCCAGCAGCCTAAGGGGACAGGGAAGCAATCAGCCCCAGCATTTT.

V is TRBV5-1 and J is TRBJ2-7; 8 bases line up with TRBD1. The CDR3 covers 14 residues. The junction had 9 bases not matched to a gene; V was cut back by 6 bases and J by 4 bases. Germline V gives CDR1 SGHRS, CDR2 YFSETQ. The CDR3 DNA sequence: TGCGCCAGCAAACACGCAGGGGGCGGTTACGAGCAGTACTTC. This codes for CASKHAGGGYEQYF. The full variable domain, with the rest looked up from reference TRBV5-1 and TRBJ2-7, is KAGVTQTPRYLIKTRGQQVTLSCSPISGHRSVSWYQQTPGQGLQFLFEYFSETQRNKGNFPGRFSGRQFSNSRSEMNVSTLELGDSALYLCASKHAGGGYEQYFGPGTRLTVT.

The table lists this clone with a count of one. The chain recombines TRBV4-1 with TRBJ2-2; possible D gene TRBD2, 6 bases. Deletions cut 5 bases from V and 2 bases from J, with 12 bases between. Germline-derived CDR1 and CDR2 are MGHRA and YSYEKL. The CDR3 runs 15 residues. CDR3 coding DNA: TGCGCCAGCAGCTTTGGGGGGATAAACACCGGGGAGCTGTTTTTT. This gives the protein CASSFGGINTGELFF.

The chain couples TRBV7-2 to TRBJ2-1, with D possibly TRBD1 on 7 matching bases. CDR3 length: 16 amino acids. The germline CDR1 and CDR2 sequences are SGHTA and FQGNSA. V dropped 1 base and J dropped 2 bases, with 12 bases sitting between them. The CDR3 protein is CASSLVGRGAYNEQFF. The DNA of the CDR3 is TGTGCCAGCAGCTTAGTCGGCAGGGGGGCCTACAATGAGCAGTTCTTC.

The V gene is TRBV7-3, the J gene TRBJ2-3; 12 nucleotides line up with TRBD1. Germline V lookup: CDR1 SGHTA, CDR2 FQGTGA. This CDR3 has 18 amino acids. Unmatched junction bases numbered 9, after V lost 4 bases and J lost 1 base. In DNA, the CDR3 is TGTGCCAGCAGCTCAACGGGACAGGGGGCGTATGGCACAGATACGCAGTATTTT. Amino acids: CASSSTGQGAYGTDTQYF.

The V and J genes are TRBV6-5 and TRBJ1-6, with TRBD1 as a possible D gene (5 bases). V lost 2 bases and J 0 bases, leaving 8 bases between the germline ends. The CDR3 is 16 amino acids. Germline loops: CDR1 MNHEY, CDR2 SVGAGI. The CDR3 reads CASSYGATSYNSPLHF. CDR3 nucleotides: TGTGCCAGCAGTTACGGGGCGACCTCCTATAATTCACCCCTCCACTTT.

This clone was detected a few times. The chain combines TRBV28 with TRBJ2-7, with 9 bases identical to TRBD1. This CDR3 region has 14 residues. Germline CDR1 MDHEN, CDR2 SYDVKM. The V segment lost 6 bases and the J segment 4 bases; nucleotides outside the gene matches: 7. The DNA of the CDR3 is TGTGCCAGCAGCAGTGGGGGACAGGGTTACGAGCAGTACTTC. It is translated as CASSSGGQGYEQYF.

In its sample, this clone was seen a few times. The chain combines TRBV7-2 with TRBJ1-1; D possibly corresponds to TRBD1 (5 bases). The V gene lost 8 bases and the J gene lost 5 bases, with 15 bases spanning the gap. This CDR3 comprises 13 residues. Germline V gene data show CDR1 as SGHTA and CDR2 as FQGNSA. The DNA of the CDR3 is TGTGCCAGCGCAGGGTCCGTTTCAACTGAAGCTTTCTTT. It yields the protein CASAGSVSTEAFF.

This chain joins TRBV18 and TRBJ1-1, with a tentative D call TRBD1 (6 bases). Germline V gene lookup returns CDR1 KGHSH and CDR2 LQKENI. This CDR3 is 15 amino acids long. Trimming removed 4 bases from V and 4 bases from J, with 16 bases in between. The CDR3 nucleotides read TGTGCCAGCTCACGTGGTGGGGTAGGGGGCACTGAAGCTTTCTTT. It encodes CASSRGGVGGTEAFF.

Only a few counts were recorded for this clone. This rearrangement joins TRBV24-1 to TRBJ2-7, with a possible D match to TRBD1 (5 bases). The CDR3 has 15 amino acids. Germline V gene sequence: CDR1 KGHDR, CDR2 SFDVKD. Trimming took off 4 bases at V and 2 bases at J, with 14 bases between the two ends. The CDR3 sequence: CATSDSSDTTYEQYF. For the CDR3, the DNA is TGTGCCACCAGTGACTCATCGGACACCACCTACGAGCAGTACTTC.